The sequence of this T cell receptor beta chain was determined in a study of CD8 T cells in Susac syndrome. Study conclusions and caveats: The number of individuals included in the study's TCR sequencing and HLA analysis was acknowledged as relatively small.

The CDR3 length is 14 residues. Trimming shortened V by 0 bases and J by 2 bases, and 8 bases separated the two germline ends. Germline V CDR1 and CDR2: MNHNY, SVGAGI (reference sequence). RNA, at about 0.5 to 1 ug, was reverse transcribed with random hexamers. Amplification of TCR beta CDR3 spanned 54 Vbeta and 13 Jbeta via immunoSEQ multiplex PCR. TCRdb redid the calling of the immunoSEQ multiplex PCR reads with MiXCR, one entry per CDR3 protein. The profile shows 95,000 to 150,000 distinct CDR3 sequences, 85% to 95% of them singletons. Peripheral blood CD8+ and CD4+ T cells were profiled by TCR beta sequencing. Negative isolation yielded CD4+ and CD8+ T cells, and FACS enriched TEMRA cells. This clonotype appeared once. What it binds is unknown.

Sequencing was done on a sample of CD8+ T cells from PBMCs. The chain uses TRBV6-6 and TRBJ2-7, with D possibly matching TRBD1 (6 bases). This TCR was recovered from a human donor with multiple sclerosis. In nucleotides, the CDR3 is TGTGCCAGCAGTTACTCGGGGGCTACCTACGAGCAGTACTTC. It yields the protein CASSYSGATYEQYF.